Each of the 30 T cell receptor beta chains below was sequenced from the same sample in a study of blood T cell repertoires in COVID-19. The repertoire was sequenced with immunoSEQ multiplex PCR; TCRdb's copy has only in-frame clones and lacks some. The sample contains 85,000 to 100,000 clones, around nine tenths of which appear only once. Sequenced sample: peripheral blood. These receptors came from a man in his fifties with COVID-19, enrolled during active disease.

The genes are TRBV6-6 and TRBJ1-6; D gene ambiguous. This CDR3 is 17 amino acids long. In germline, CDR1 is MNHNY, CDR2 SVGAGI (reference sequence). V was clipped by 5 bases and J by 4 bases, with 18 bases between them. CDR3 sequence reads: CASSPSPGRGYNSPLHF. The CDR3 DNA reads TGTGCCAGCAGTCCTAGCCCCGGCCGGGGATATAATTCACCCCTCCACTTT.

As concerns this clone: Different DNA sequences within this sample yield the same CDR3. This chain connects TRBV30 to TRBJ2-2; a weak D match, TRBD1 (6 bases). V gave up 0 bases and J gave up 0 bases, with 11 bases separating them. The CDR3 spans 16 residues. Looked up from germline, CDR1 is GTSNPN and CDR2 is SVGIG (reference sequence). The CDR3 bases are TGTGCCTGGAGTGTATTGGGGACACCGAACACCGGGGAGCTGTTTTTT. Translation: CAWSVLGTPNTGELFF.

The chain carries TRBV2 and TRBJ1-1; D remains unclear. The CDR3 spans 13 residues. The V end lost 5 bases, the J end lost 5 bases, and 12 bases lay between the germline ends. Germline V lookup: CDR1 SNHLY, CDR2 FYNNEI. The CDR3 DNA sequence: TGTGCCAGCAGTTCGTCTGGAGGGACTGAAGCTTTCTTT. Amino acid sequence: CASSSSGGTEAFF.

The chain recombines TRBV5-1 with TRBJ1-3, with 8 nucleotides matching TRBD1. With V trimmed by 0 bases and J by 2 bases, 1 base remained unmatched. There are 15 residues in the CDR3. Germline lookup yields CDR1 SGHRS and CDR2 YFSETQ. This CDR3 is CASSLEGQAGNTIYF. The CDR3, as DNA: TGCGCCAGCAGCTTGGAGGGACAGGCTGGAAACACCATATATTTT.

V and J are TRBV6-5 and TRBJ1-4; D possibly corresponds to TRBD1 (5 bases). The CDR3 runs 15 residues. V was pared by 0 bases and J by 12 bases, with 17 bases between. Per the germline V gene, CDR1 is MNHEY and CDR2 is SVGAGI. The CDR3 DNA sequence: TGTGCCAGCAGTTACTCTAGACAGCGAACTTTTGAACTGTTTTTT. This sequence encodes CASSYSRQRTFELFF.

This clone was seen a few times. V and J are TRBV11-2 and TRBJ2-3; TRBD2 is a possible D gene (5 bases). The V and J ends lost 5 bases and 0 bases respectively, with 12 bases between them. This CDR3 comprises 15 residues. Germline V CDR1 and CDR2: SGHAT, FQNNGV. The CDR3 DNA reads as TGTGCCAGCAGCGCGCGAGGGTCTAGCACAGATACGCAGTATTTT. This codes for CASSARGSSTDTQYF.

The chain has TRBV10-3 and TRBJ1-1; 8 positions agree with TRBD1. Germline CDR1 is ENHRY and CDR2 is SYGVKD. The CDR3 spans 13 residues. J lost 4 bases, V lost 7 bases, and 5 bases had no gene match. CDR3 amino acids: CAINQGAGTEAFF. The CDR3 nucleotides read TGTGCCATCAACCAGGGGGCCGGCACTGAAGCTTTCTTT.

The chain links TRBV30 to TRBJ1-3; D gene uncertain. V was clipped by 5 bases and J by 4 bases, with 9 bases between them. Germline values: CDR1 GTSNPN, CDR2 SVGIG (reference sequence). This CDR3 spans 12 amino acids. The CDR3 DNA reads as TGTGCCTGGGGTGGGCCCGGAAACACCATATATTTT. It encodes CAWGGPGNTIYF.

The chain recombines TRBV7-3 with TRBJ2-1; 9 nucleotides agree with TRBD1. Germline CDR1 SGHTA, CDR2 FQGTGA. The CDR3 covers 16 residues. Trimming at V came to 4 bases and at J to 9 bases, leaving 13 bases not matched to a gene. The CDR3 region has the DNA TGTGCCAGCAGCTCGAGACCGGGACAGGGAAGTGTTGAGCAGTTCTTC. This sequence encodes CASSSRPGQGSVEQFF.

The chain combines TRBV11-2 with TRBJ2-7; maybe TRBD1 (5 bases). V was shortened by 0 bases and J by 0 bases, with 12 bases between the two germline ends. CDR1 SGHAT and CDR2 FQNNGV come from the germline V gene. The CDR3 has 16 residues. CDR3 sequence (DNA): TGTGCCAGCAGCTTAGATTTGGGCAGGGCCTCCTACGAGCAGTACTTC. Translating gives CASSLDLGRASYEQYF.

This chain joins TRBV29-1 and TRBJ1-5, with 8 bases identical to TRBD1. Per the germline V gene, CDR1 is SQVTM and CDR2 is ANQGSEA. V gave up 5 bases and J gave up 6 bases; unmatched junction bases: 9. The CDR3 consists of 14 residues. This CDR3 reads CSVSTTGEGQPQHF. CDR3 in DNA: TGCAGCGTTAGTACGACAGGGGAGGGTCAGCCCCAGCATTTT.

This clone was found a few times. The chain employs TRBV2 and TRBJ2-7; D may be TRBD1 (6 bases). V shed 7 bases and J shed 0 bases, with 10 bases lying between them. This CDR3 contains 13 residues. Germline loops: CDR1 SNHLY, CDR2 FYNNEI. Here the CDR3 DNA reads TGTGCCAGCACAGGGGAAGGCTCCTACGAGCAGTACTTC. This translates into CASTGEGSYEQYF.

This chain joins TRBV5-1 and TRBJ1-4, with 9 nucleotides matching TRBD1. J lost 8 bases, V lost 2 bases, and 1 base had no gene match. The CDR3 extends over 13 amino acids. Germline CDR1 is SGHRS and CDR2 is YFSETQ. CDR3 bases: TGCGCCAGCAGCTTAGGACAGGGGGAAAAACTGTTTTTT. Translation gives CASSLGQGEKLFF.

J is TRBJ1-5 and V is TRBV19; a weak D match, TRBD1 (5 bases). Trimming removed 3 bases from V and 4 bases from J, with 13 bases in between. There are 15 residues in the CDR3. Looked up from germline, CDR1 is LNHDA and CDR2 is SQIVND (reference sequence). The CDR3 bases are TGTGCCAGTAGTATTCTCAGGGACTCAAATCAGCCCCAGCATTTT. Its translation: CASSILRDSNQPQHF.

The chain couples TRBV5-6 to TRBJ2-7, with D hard to call. Trimming took 1 base from V and 3 from J, leaving 5 bases between them. Germline V gene sequence: CDR1 SGHDT, CDR2 YYEEEE. This CDR3 contains 12 residues. The CDR3 loop reads CASSLRGYEQYF. Written as DNA, the CDR3 is TGTGCCAGCAGCTTGAGAGGCTACGAGCAGTACTTC. The full variable domain, rest sourced from reference TRBV5-6 and TRBJ2-7, is DAGVTQSPTHLIKTRGQQVTLRCSPKSGHDTVSWYQQALGQGPQFIFQYYEEEERQRGNFPDRFSGHQFPNYSSELNVNALLLGDSALYLCASSLRGYEQYFGPGTRLTVT.

The genes are TRBV2 and TRBJ2-1; 7 positions agree with TRBD2. The CDR3 has 12 amino acids. CDR1 SNHLY and CDR2 FYNNEI come from the germline V gene. J lost 15 bases, V lost 3 bases, and 8 bases had no gene match. Here the CDR3 DNA reads TGTGCCAGCAGTGACGACCACCCGGGGGGGTTCTTC. It is translated as CASSDDHPGGFF.

J is TRBJ2-5 and V is TRBV7-9, with D maybe TRBD2 (7 bases). Germline V lookup: CDR1 SEHNR, CDR2 FQNEAQ (reference sequence). Trimming pared 0 bases from V and 5 bases from J, leaving 10 bases between. The CDR3 loop spans 14 amino acids. The CDR3 nucleotides are TGTGCCAGCAGCTTAGCGGGGGGGCCTGAGACCCAGTACTTC. Translation: CASSLAGGPETQYF.

V gene TRBV21-1 combines with J gene TRBJ1-6; the DNA was not used to check the table's D call, TRBD1. TRBV21-1 is labeled a pseudogene. This CDR3 spans 16 amino acids. CDR3 bases: TGTGCCAGCAGCAAACACCGAGACAGGGATAATTCACCCCTCCACTTT. Its translation is CASSKHRDRDNSPLHF.

The J gene is TRBJ2-2, the V gene TRBV9; 9 bases agree with TRBD2. This CDR3 has 15 residues. The J segment lost 4 bases and the V segment lost 2 bases, leaving 3 bases of the junction unmatched. Germline lookup yields CDR1 SGDLS and CDR2 YYNGEE. The CDR3 is CASSVSGGSTGELFF. The CDR3 DNA sequence: TGTGCCAGCAGCGTTAGCGGGGGAAGCACCGGGGAGCTGTTTTTT.

The chain joins TRBV6-2 or TRBV6-3 to TRBJ2-2; maybe TRBD2 (6 bases). V lost 6 bases to trimming and J lost 0 bases, with 11 bases between them. The length of the CDR3 is 15 residues. Germline assignment: CDR1 MNHEY and CDR2 SVGEGT. CDR3 region: CASSLRRANTGELFF. CDR3 coding DNA: TGTGCCAGCAGCCTCAGGAGGGCGAACACCGGGGAGCTGTTTTTT.

The chain uses TRBV10-3 and TRBJ1-2, with a possible D match to TRBD1 (5 bases). The germline V gene encodes CDR1 ENHRY and CDR2 SYGVKD. Trimming left V 4 bases short and J 8 bases short, with 20 bases between. The CDR3 length is 15 residues. CDR3 nucleotide sequence: TGTGCCATCAGTGGCCAGGATAGGCAGGGTGAGGGCTACACCTTC. Its protein is CAISGQDRQGEGYTF.

This chain connects TRBV7-3 to TRBJ1-1, with D perhaps matching TRBD1 (6 bases). Germline V gene lookup returns CDR1 SGHTA and CDR2 FQGTGA. This CDR3 region has 14 residues. V lost 4 bases to trimming and J lost 6 bases, with 15 bases between them. The CDR3 reads CASSSTGTLSEAFF. CDR3 nucleotide sequence: TGTGCCAGCAGCTCTACAGGGACCCTTTCTGAAGCTTTCTTT.

For the CDR3, the DNA is TGTGCCAGCAAAAACAGTCCTCGACCCCCGCTTTTTAACACCGGGGAGCTGTTTTTT. It codes for CASKNSPRPPLFNTGELFF. The V and J genes are TRBV7-9 and TRBJ2-2; D gene uncertain. Trimming removed 7 bases from V and 2 bases from J, with 26 bases in between. Germline CDR1 and CDR2: SEHNR and FQNEAQ (reference sequence). The CDR3 is 19 residues long.

For the CDR3, the DNA is TGTGCCAGCAGTTACCTTCTAAGGGACAATGAAGGCACAGATACGCAGTATTTT. Translated: CASSYLLRDNEGTDTQYF. V and J are TRBV6-2 or TRBV6-3 and TRBJ2-3, with D maybe TRBD1 (6 bases). Germline V gene data show CDR1 as MNHEY and CDR2 as SVGEGT. The CDR3 totals 18 residues. The V and J ends lost 2 bases and 1 base respectively, with 19 bases between them.

The chain recombines TRBV7-9 with TRBJ2-7, with D possibly being TRBD2 (5 bases). Per germline, CDR1 SEHNR and CDR2 FQNEAQ (reference sequence). This CDR3 is built from 14 residues. V lost 6 bases and J lost 2, with 14 bases in between. CDR3 residues: CASRHSRGTYEQYF. As DNA, the CDR3 is TGTGCCAGCAGGCATTCCCGGGGAACCTACGAGCAGTACTTC.

V is TRBV19 and J is TRBJ1-1; D is ambiguous. V was pared by 5 bases and J by 0 bases, with 13 bases between. This CDR3 spans 15 amino acids. Germline CDR1 and CDR2: LNHDA and SQIVND (reference sequence). The CDR3 nucleotides read TGTGCCAGTAGTCTGAGTTTGTGGTTGAACACTGAAGCTTTCTTT. It specifies CASSLSLWLNTEAFF.

The CDR3 reads CASSFFRSGELFF. The CDR3 nucleotides are TGTGCCAGCAGCTTCTTCCGTTCCGGGGAGCTGTTTTTT. This chain links TRBV5-8 with TRBJ2-2; no firm D call. The CDR3 contains 13 residues. Germline values: CDR1 SGHTS, CDR2 YDEGEE. Trimming shortened V by 2 bases and J by 6 bases, and 8 bases separated the two germline ends.

V and J are TRBV7-9 and TRBJ1-2; no reliable D call. This CDR3 comprises 9 residues. Germline loops: CDR1 SEHNR, CDR2 FQNEAQ (reference sequence). V shed 6 bases and J shed 12 bases, with 8 bases lying between them. In nucleotides, the CDR3 is TGTGCCAGCAGTCCCGGAGACACCTTC. Protein: CASSPGDTF.

This clone was detected only a few times. The CDR3 bases are TGTGCCTGGAGTTACAGGGTTGTAAGGACGGAGAACTATGGCTACACCTTC. This codes for CAWSYRVVRTENYGYTF. This rearrangement joins TRBV30 to TRBJ1-2; maybe TRBD1 (6 bases). CDR1 is GTSNPN, CDR2 SVGIG, per germline (reference sequence). Trimming removed 2 bases from V and 2 bases from J, with 21 bases in between. CDR3 length: 17 residues.

The chain joins TRBV5-3 to TRBJ1-4, with TRBD1 as a possible D gene (5 bases). TRBV5-3 is treated as an ORF (open reading frame) with a function not yet certain. V was clipped by 4 bases and J by 14 bases, with 15 bases between them. The CDR3 loop spans 12 amino acids. CDR3 protein: CARSPYSKGLFF. The CDR3 DNA reads TGTGCCAGAAGCCCGTATAGTAAGGGGCTGTTTTTT.